A few counts support the clone carrying this T cell receptor beta chain. What it binds is not known. Individual cDNA molecules received unique molecular identifiers. TCRdb independently ran MiXCR on the 5' RACE reads; one entry per CDR3 protein. This table has some 91,000 distinct CDR3 sequences, about 16% appearing once. This specimen comes from a study of early T cells in non-severe SARS-CoV-2 infection. This CDR3 is 15 amino acids long. Germline assignment: CDR1 SGHDT and CDR2 YYEEEE. Between the trimmed V and J ends, which lost 4 bases and 2 bases, there was a span of 16 bases. Notes on the study in general: Matching results from VDJdb favored anti-spike CD8 responses, leaving private and CD4 specificities undetected.

The rearrangement joins TRBV5-6 to TRBJ2-7; D may be TRBD1 (6 bases). The sequenced material came from whole blood. The origin of this receptor is an adult who was a healthcare worker with PCR-confirmed SARS-CoV-2 infection or an uninfected control (not recorded which). The CDR3 protein is CASSQSPGATYEQYF. For the CDR3, the DNA is TGTGCCAGCAGCCAATCTCCAGGGGCGACCTACGAGCAGTACTTC.